This T cell receptor beta chain appears in the sequencing data of a study of T cells after yellow fever vaccination. TCR cDNA was made by 5'RACE template switching, adding a universal primer site and UMIs. Each CDR3 protein is one row after TCRdb ran MiXCR on the 5' RACE reads. The data hold some 350,000 distinct CDR3 sequences, with 3% to 4.5% observed a single time. The CDR3 has 13 amino acids. V was trimmed by 7 bases and J by 4 bases, leaving 10 bases between them. CDR1 MNHNY and CDR2 SVGAGI come from the germline V gene (reference sequence). The rearrangement joins TRBV6-6 to TRBJ2-2; D gene unclear. This receptor was identified in a man between 18 and 35 years old who received the YFV17D yellow fever vaccine. This specimen was PBMCs, taken 5 days after the yellow fever booster vaccination. The CDR3 DNA is TGTGCCAGCAAGGGCCAAGCCACCGGGGAGCTGTTTTTT. This encodes CASKGQATGELFF.